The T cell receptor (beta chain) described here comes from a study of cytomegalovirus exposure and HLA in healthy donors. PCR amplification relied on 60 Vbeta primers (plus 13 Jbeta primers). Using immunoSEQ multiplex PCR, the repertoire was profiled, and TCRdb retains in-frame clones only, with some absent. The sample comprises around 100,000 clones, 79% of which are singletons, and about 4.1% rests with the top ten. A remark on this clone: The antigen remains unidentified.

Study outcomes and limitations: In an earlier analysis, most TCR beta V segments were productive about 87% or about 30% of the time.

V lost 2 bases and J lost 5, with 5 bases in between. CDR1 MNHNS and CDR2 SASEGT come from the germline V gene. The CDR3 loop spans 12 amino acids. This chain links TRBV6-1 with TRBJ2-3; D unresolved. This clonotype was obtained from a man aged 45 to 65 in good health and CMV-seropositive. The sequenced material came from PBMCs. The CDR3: CASSESRDTQYF. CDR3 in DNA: TGTGCCAGCAGTGAATCGAGAGATACGCAGTATTTT.